This is a list of T cell receptor beta chains from one sample in a study of T cell responses to AZD1222 COVID-19 vaccine. Using immunoSEQ multiplex PCR, the repertoire was profiled, and TCRdb retains in-frame clones only, with some absent. In the table there are 50,000 to 65,000 clones, approximately 86% of which are singletons. The source material was peripheral blood, sampled 28 days after the second AZD1222 dose. These receptors all come from an adult who received the AZD1222 COVID-19 vaccine. Both conserved end residues are part of each CDR3. A D gene is named only where the DNA matches it firmly. Only some rows state a clone size, as once, few, many or a class for expanded clones.

j_call clone_size v_call d_call cdr3_nt cdr3_aa
TRBJ2-5 . TRBV7-2 . TGTGCCAGCACCCCCGGGAGCGGGTTGGAGACCCAGTACTTC CASTPGSGLETQYF
TRBJ1-1 few TRBV25-1 . TGTGCCAGCAGTGAATTGGGGGATTGGAACACTGAAGCTTTCTTT CASSELGDWNTEAFF
TRBJ2-1 . TRBV11-3 TRBD1 TGTGCCAGCAGCTTAGCGGGACAGGGCTACAATGAGCAGTTCTTC CASSLAGQGYNEQFF
TRBJ1-6 . TRBV11-2 TRBD1 TGTGCCAGCAGCTACGGACAGGGGACCTATAATTCACCCCTCCACTTT CASSYGQGTYNSPLHF
TRBJ2-5 . TRBV9 TRBD1 TGTGCCAGCAACCCCGGGACAGGGTGGGAGACCCAGTACTTC CASNPGTGWETQYF
TRBJ2-2 . TRBV4-2 TRBD1 TGTGCCAGCAGCCAGGCGGACAGGGGGAACACCGGGGAGCTGTTTTTT CASSQADRGNTGELFF
TRBJ2-1 . TRBV5-1 . TGCGCCAGCAGTCGCGACAGGGGAGCGGGGAACAATGAGCAGTTCTTC CASSRDRGAGNNEQFF
TRBJ2-1 . TRBV6-5 TRBD2 TGTGCCAGCAGTAATAGCGGGAGATTCAATGAGCAGTTCTTC CASSNSGRFNEQFF
TRBJ2-7 . TRBV5-1 TRBD2 TGCGCCAGCAGCTTGGCGGGTAGCGGGTACGAGCAGTACTTC CASSLAGSGYEQYF
TRBJ2-3 . TRBV11-2 . TGTGCCAGCAGCTTAGGACTCTTGGGACCAGATACGCAGTATTTT CASSLGLLGPDTQYF
TRBJ1-6 . TRBV19 . TGTGCCAGTAGTATGGAGGAGACTGATAATTCACCCCTCCACTTT CASSMEETDNSPLHF
TRBJ2-5 . TRBV10-3 . TGTGCCATCAGTGTCACTAGCTCGGAGACCCAGTACTTC CAISVTSSETQYF
TRBJ2-5 . TRBV14 . TGTGCCAGCAGCCAAATCCCTAGCTCAGACCAAGAGACCCAGTACTTC CASSQIPSSDQETQYF
TRBJ2-7 once TRBV2 . TGTGCCAGCAGTGAACGGGGCTACGAGCAGTACTTC CASSERGYEQYF
TRBJ2-2 . TRBV19 TRBD1 TGTGCCAGTAGTGCGAGGACAGGGGGCCTGAACACCGGGGAGCTGTTTTTT CASSARTGGLNTGELFF
TRBJ1-2 . TRBV6-1 . TGTGCCAGCAGTGAAGTGTGGGGATCTGGCTACACCTTC CASSEVWGSGYTF
TRBJ2-3 . TRBV19 . TGTGCCAGTAGTAGGGCCCCGGGTGATACGCAGTATTTT CASSRAPGDTQYF
TRBJ1-1 once TRBV27 . TGTGCCAGCAGTTACCAAAGTTCCGGCGCTGAAGCTTTCTTT CASSYQSSGAEAFF
TRBJ2-2 . TRBV29-1 TRBD2 TGCAGCGTTGGGGGTGGACTAGCGGGAGAGGCCGGGGAGCTGTTTTTT CSVGGGLAGEAGELFF
TRBJ2-2 . TRBV3-1/TRBV3-2 . TGTGCCAGCAGCCAAGTGAGGGCGAACACCGGGGAGCTGTTTTTT CASSQVRANTGELFF
TRBJ2-5 . TRBV9 TRBD1 TGTGCCAGCAGCGCCGCAATCCGGGACAGGGGAGAGACCCAGTACTTC CASSAAIRDRGETQYF
TRBJ2-1 . TRBV10-2 TRBD2 TGCGCCAGCAGTGCTTCAGCGGGAGGGCCAGTTGAGCAGTTCTTC CASSASAGGPVEQFF
TRBJ1-5 . TRBV15 . TGTGCCACCAGTATTGGGAAGGTCGATCAGCCCCAGCATTTT CATSIGKVDQPQHF
TRBJ2-1 . TRBV5-1 TRBD2 TGCGCCAGCAGCTTGTTTACGGTGGGACTAGTGAACAATGAGCAGTTCTTC CASSLFTVGLVNNEQFF
TRBJ1-1 . TRBV5-4 . TGTGCCAGCAGCTGGGCAACCGACAGGAAAAGGACTTTCTTT CASSWATDRKRTFF
TRBJ1-3 . TRBV9 . TGTGCCAGCAGCGTAGACAGGGTACCTGGAAACACCATATATTTT CASSVDRVPGNTIYF
TRBJ1-2 . TRBV19 . TGTGCCAGTAGTCTCAACCCCCCCCGCTTCCCCAACTATGGCTACACCTTC CASSLNPPRFPNYGYTF
TRBJ2-7 once TRBV30 . TGTGCCTGGACGCGGCGGCCGGGCTACGAGCAGTACTTC CAWTRRPGYEQYF
TRBJ2-5 . TRBV2 TRBD1 TGTGCCAGCAGTGGACAGGGAGTTATTGAGACCCAGTACTTC CASSGQGVIETQYF
TRBJ1-1 . TRBV5-1 . TGCGCCAGCAGAGAGGGAGGCACTGAAGCTTTCTTT CASREGGTEAFF